The rows below give T cell receptor beta chains drawn from one sample of a study of identical twins. TCRdb called the 5' RACE reads again in MiXCR, with one record for every CDR3 protein. The sample lists 500,000 or so distinct CDR3 sequences; 11% to 15% were seen once. These same data were also listed under a study on yellow fever vaccine responses in identical twins.

The sample taken for sequencing was CD4+ T cells sorted from blood. The receptors stem from a woman aged 18-29 years in good health. Both conserved end residues are part of each CDR3. A D gene is named only where the DNA matches it firmly. Expanded clones get a size class; other rows say once, few or many, or leave the size out.

D | J | V | size | DNA | CDR3
. | TRBJ1-4 | TRBV28 | few | TGTGCCAGCAGTTCTTCTCCAGGTTCGGGAGAAAAACTGTTTTTT | CASSSSPGSGEKLFF
. | TRBJ1-2 | TRBV14 | few | TGTGCCAGCAGCCAAGTGCCGGGTTACTTCACCTTC | CASSQVPGYFTF
TRBD1 | TRBJ1-1 | TRBV20-1 | . | TGCAGTGCTAGACCCCATACACCGGGACAGGGGGCCCCCACTGAAGCTTTCTTT | CSARPHTPGQGAPTEAFF
. | TRBJ2-1 | TRBV9 | . | TGTGCCAGCAGCGCCACGGCGGGGCCTAATGAGCAGTTCTTC | CASSATAGPNEQFF
. | TRBJ2-2 | TRBV9 | . | TGTGCCAGCAGCGTAGGGGCAGGGTCGAACACCGGGGAGCTGTTTTTT | CASSVGAGSNTGELFF
. | TRBJ2-7 | TRBV28 | many | TGTGCCAGCAGTTTACCTTTATACGAGCAGTACTTC | CASSLPLYEQYF
TRBD2 | TRBJ2-5 | TRBV6-5 | few | TGTGCCAGCAGTCTACTACCTAAGACTAGCGGGGATACGGAGACCCAGTACTTC | CASSLLPKTSGDTETQYF
TRBD1 | TRBJ1-1 | TRBV5-1 | many | TGCGCCAGCAGCTTGGGAATAGGGGACAGGAACACTGAAGCTTTCTTT | CASSLGIGDRNTEAFF
. | TRBJ2-1 | TRBV4-3 | . | TGCGCCAGCAGCCAAGTTGCCTCCGGGAGAACCAATGAGCAGTTCTTC | CASSQVASGRTNEQFF
. | TRBJ2-3 | TRBV12-3/TRBV12-4 | many | TGTGCCAGCACCCCGAGGGCGGACACAGATACGCAGTATTTT | CASTPRADTDTQYF
. | TRBJ2-1 | TRBV10-3 | . | TGTGCCACTTCTAGCCGTGACACCTACAATGAGCAGTTCTTC | CATSSRDTYNEQFF
. | TRBJ2-2 | TRBV7-2 | many | TGTGCCAGCAGCTTAGTAGGTGGTGACACCGGGGAGCTGTTTTTT | CASSLVGGDTGELFF
TRBD2 | TRBJ2-7 | TRBV20-1 | few | TGCAGTGCTAGAGATGTGGCGGGAGGTTACGAGCAGTACTTC | CSARDVAGGYEQYF
. | TRBJ1-1 | TRBV6-1 | . | TGTGCCAGCAGGAAGACAGTGAACACTGAAGCTTTCTTT | CASRKTVNTEAFF
. | TRBJ1-1 | TRBV10-3 | . | TGTGCCATCAGTGAGTCTCGGACGCTCCCGGAAAGGGACACTGAAGCTTTCTTT | CAISESRTLPERDTEAFF
TRBD1 | TRBJ2-1 | TRBV20-1 | . | TGCAGTGCCGACAGGGGAGGAGGCAATGAGCAGTTCTTC | CSADRGGGNEQFF
TRBD2 | TRBJ2-5 | TRBV12-3/TRBV12-4 | few | TGTGCCAGCAGTTTTCAGGCTAGCGGAATACAAGAGACCCAGTACTTC | CASSFQASGIQETQYF
TRBD2 | TRBJ2-1 | TRBV7-9 | . | TGTGCCAGCAGCCCTCCGGGACTAGCTTCTGGTGAGCAGTTCTTC | CASSPPGLASGEQFF
. | TRBJ2-7 | TRBV6-5 | few | TGTGCCAGCAGTTACTCGACAGGATCTACCTACGAGCAGTACTTC | CASSYSTGSTYEQYF
. | TRBJ2-1 | TRBV6-6 | few | TGTGCCAGCAGTTACGCGGAGCCGTTTGAGCAGTTCTTC | CASSYAEPFEQFF
. | TRBJ2-1 | TRBV5-1 | . | TGCGCCAGCAGCATCCAGCAGCAATACAATGAGCAGTTCTTC | CASSIQQQYNEQFF
TRBD2 | TRBJ2-7 | TRBV27 | many | TGTGCCAGCAGCCGGACTAGCGGTTTCTACGAGCAGTACTTC | CASSRTSGFYEQYF
. | TRBJ2-2 | TRBV5-5 | . | TGTGCCAGCAGCTTGGCTGGGAGCCCCACCGGGGAGCTGTTTTTT | CASSLAGSPTGELFF
. | TRBJ1-5 | TRBV5-1 | few | TGCGCCAGCAGCCCGGGGGGGATCTCGAATCAGCCCCAGCATTTT | CASSPGGISNQPQHF
TRBD1 | TRBJ1-6 | TRBV15 | . | TGTGCCACCAGCAGAGAACAGGGGGTTTATTCACCCCTCCACTTT | CATSREQGVYSPLHF
TRBD1 | TRBJ1-1 | TRBV6-1 | . | TGTGCCAGCAGTCTTAAACAGGGGGGCAAGACTGAAGCTTTCTTT | CASSLKQGGKTEAFF
TRBD1 | TRBJ2-7 | TRBV2 | . | TGTGCCAGCAGTGAAAGAGGGACAGGCGCCGGCTACGAGCAGTACTTC | CASSERGTGAGYEQYF
TRBD1 | TRBJ2-7 | TRBV5-1 | many | TGCGCCAGCAGCCCCGGACAGGGGTACTACGAGCAGTACTTC | CASSPGQGYYEQYF
. | TRBJ2-7 | TRBV29-1 | . | TGCAGCGTTGGGGGCAGCCCCTACGAGCAGTACTTC | CSVGGSPYEQYF
. | TRBJ2-4 | TRBV6-1 | . | TGTGCCAGCAGTGACGGACAGCAAGTCAAAAACATTCAGTACTTC | CASSDGQQVKNIQYF
. | TRBJ2-7 | TRBV7-6 | . | TGTGCCAGCAGCTTAGAGCCCCCGTCAGGGAGGAAGACCTACGAGCAGTACTTC | CASSLEPPSGRKTYEQYF
. | TRBJ2-1 | TRBV9 | . | TGTGCCAGCAGCGTGGGGGACTCGATCTACAATGAGCAGTTCTTC | CASSVGDSIYNEQFF
. | TRBJ2-5 | TRBV5-6 | few | TGTGCCAGCAGCTTGAGAGGGGCCCAGTACTTC | CASSLRGAQYF
. | TRBJ2-7 | TRBV7-9 | . | TGTGCCAGCAGCCTCTTGTCCACTAGTGCCTACGAGCAGTACTTC | CASSLLSTSAYEQYF
TRBD2 | TRBJ2-2 | TRBV3-1 | few | TGTGCCAGCAGCGACCGGGGGGATACCGGGGAGCTGTTTTTT | CASSDRGDTGELFF
TRBD1 | TRBJ2-7 | TRBV7-8 | . | TGTGCCAGCAGCTTGGACAGGGTCCATCGATTGGAGCAGTACTTC | CASSLDRVHRLEQYF
. | TRBJ2-3 | TRBV5-1 | . | TGCGCCAGCAGCCTCCGGGACGTCACAGATACGCAGTATTTT | CASSLRDVTDTQYF
TRBD2 | TRBJ2-1 | TRBV29-1 | many | TGCAGCGTTGTGGGGACCTTAGCGGGAGCCTTTACGAATGAGCAGTTCTTC | CSVVGTLAGAFTNEQFF
. | TRBJ2-1 | TRBV6-2/TRBV6-3 | few | TGTGCCAGCAAGGGGGGACTCCTGGTCAATGAGCAGTTCTTC | CASKGGLLVNEQFF
. | TRBJ2-3 | TRBV29-1 | few | TGCAGCGTATTCAAGGGACAAACAGATACGCAGTATTTT | CSVFKGQTDTQYF
TRBD2 | TRBJ2-3 | TRBV5-1 | many | TGCGCCAGCAGCTTCGGACTAGCGGGAGTCGCAGATACGCAGTATTTT | CASSFGLAGVADTQYF
TRBD1 | TRBJ1-2 | TRBV27 | . | TGTGCCAGCAGACCGACAGGGGGCTATGGCTACACCTTC | CASRPTGGYGYTF
TRBD2 | TRBJ2-2 | TRBV19 | . | TGTGCCAGTAGTAGCCTAGCGGATTACACCGGGGAGCTGTTTTTT | CASSSLADYTGELFF
TRBD1 | TRBJ2-2 | TRBV19 | . | TGTGCCAGTAGTGGACAGGCTGCCACCGGGGAGCTGTTTTTT | CASSGQAATGELFF